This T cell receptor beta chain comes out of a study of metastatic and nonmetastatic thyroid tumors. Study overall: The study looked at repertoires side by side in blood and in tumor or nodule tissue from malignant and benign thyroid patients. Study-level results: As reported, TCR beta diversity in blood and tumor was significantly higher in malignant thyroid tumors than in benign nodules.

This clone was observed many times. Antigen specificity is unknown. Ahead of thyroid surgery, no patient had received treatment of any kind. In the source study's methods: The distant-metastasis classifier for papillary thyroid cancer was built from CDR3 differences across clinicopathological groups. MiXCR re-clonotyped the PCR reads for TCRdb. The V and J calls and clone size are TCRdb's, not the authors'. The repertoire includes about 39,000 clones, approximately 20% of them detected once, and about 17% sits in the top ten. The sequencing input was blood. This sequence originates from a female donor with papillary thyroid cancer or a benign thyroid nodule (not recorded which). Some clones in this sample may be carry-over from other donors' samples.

The CDR3 DNA reads TGTGCCAGCGGACAGAGAAACTATGGCTACACCTTC. The encoded protein is CASGQRNYGYTF. V gene TRBV27 combines with J gene TRBJ1-2; tentative D call: TRBD1 (6 bases). There are 12 residues in the CDR3. The germline gives CDR1 MNHEY, CDR2 SMNVEV (reference sequence). Trimming removed 8 bases from V and 2 bases from J, with 9 bases in between.